This T cell receptor (beta chain) was sequenced in a study of T cell responses to AZD1222 COVID-19 vaccine. Germline loops: CDR1 LNHNV, CDR2 YYDKDF (reference sequence). The V end lost 4 bases, the J end lost 5 bases, and 8 bases lay between the germline ends. The CDR3 consists of 12 residues. This clone was seen a single time. The antigen remains undetermined. Repertoires were generated with immunoSEQ multiplex PCR, while TCRdb's copy carries only in-frame clones and drops some. Counted here are 90,000 to 100,000 clones, 87% occurring once; the ten biggest clones make up around 2.7%. Notes on the study in general: Repertoires were sampled only after the peak T cell response. Within unmutated variant regions lay the reported targets of nearly half of spike-specific TCRs. It should be noted that donors were predominantly white British and more often female, and clonal diversity was possibly underestimated.

The source of this sequence is an adult in good health. J is TRBJ2-5 and V is TRBV15; no firm D call. The sample here was peripheral blood, taken on day 0 of AZD1222 vaccination. In DNA form, the CDR3 reads TGTGCCACCAGCACTACCCGTGAGACCCAGTACTTC. This gives the protein CATSTTRETQYF.